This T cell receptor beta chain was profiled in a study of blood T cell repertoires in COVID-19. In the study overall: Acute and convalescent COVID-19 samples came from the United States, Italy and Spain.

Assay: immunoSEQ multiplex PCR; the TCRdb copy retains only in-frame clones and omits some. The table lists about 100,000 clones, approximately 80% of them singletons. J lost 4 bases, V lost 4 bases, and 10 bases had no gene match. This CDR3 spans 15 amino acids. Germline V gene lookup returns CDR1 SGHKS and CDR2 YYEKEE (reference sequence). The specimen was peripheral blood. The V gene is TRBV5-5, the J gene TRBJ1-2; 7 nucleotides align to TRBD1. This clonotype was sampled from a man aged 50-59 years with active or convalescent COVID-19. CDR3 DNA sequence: TGTGCCAGCAGCAATTTTCGGACAGGCAGCTATGGCTACACCTTC. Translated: CASSNFRTGSYGYTF.